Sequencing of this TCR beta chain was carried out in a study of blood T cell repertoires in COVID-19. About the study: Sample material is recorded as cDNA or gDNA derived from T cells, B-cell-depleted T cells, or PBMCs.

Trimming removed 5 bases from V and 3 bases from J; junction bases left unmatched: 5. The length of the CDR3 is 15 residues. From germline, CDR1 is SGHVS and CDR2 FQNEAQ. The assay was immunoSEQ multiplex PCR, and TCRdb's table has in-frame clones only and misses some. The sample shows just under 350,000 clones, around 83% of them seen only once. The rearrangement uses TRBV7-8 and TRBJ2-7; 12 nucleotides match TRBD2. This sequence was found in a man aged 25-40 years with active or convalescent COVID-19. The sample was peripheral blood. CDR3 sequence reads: CASSPRLAGVYEQYF. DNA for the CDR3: TGTGCCAGCAGCCCCAGACTAGCGGGAGTCTACGAGCAGTACTTC.